The 28 T cell receptor beta chains reported below all come from one sample, sequenced in a study of breast tumors, draining lymph nodes, adjacent tissues. The lymph nodes were axillary draining lymph nodes from breast cancer patients. TCRdb processed the multiplex PCR reads anew with MiXCR; each CDR3 protein has one entry. The sample lists around 110,000 distinct CDR3 sequences, less than 40% occurring once. Specimen: axillary lymph node tissue. Receptors were obtained from a female donor with breast cancer. Some clones in this sample may be carry-over from other donors' samples.

A note on this clonotype: The DNA is omitted, as the CDR3 cannot be located on it reliably, and the CDR3 follows TCRdb's listing. The chain links TRBV7-8 to TRBJ2-7; the table's D call, TRBD1, was not checked against the DNA. Including both end residues, the CDR3 is 18 amino acids long. The germline V gene encodes CDR1 SGHVS and CDR2 FQNEAQ. The CDR3 reads CASSFYICSAQDRDEQYF.

Ten or more counts support this clonotype. CDR3 in DNA: TGTGCCAGTAGACCGGACAGGGCTGGAAACACCATATATTTT. As protein: CASRPDRAGNTIYF. This chain uses TRBV19 with TRBJ1-3; TRBD1 matches at 8 bases. After removal of 6 bases from V and 2 bases from J, the junction contained 3 bases not matched to a gene. Germline V gene data show CDR1 as LNHDA and CDR2 as SQIVND (reference sequence). The CDR3 extends over 14 amino acids.

This clonotype has a count of ten or more. The rearrangement links TRBV7-6 to TRBJ2-3; D may be TRBD1 or TRBD2 (5 bases each). The V end lost 0 bases, the J end lost 2 bases, and 15 bases lay between the germline ends. The CDR3 is 17 amino acids. Germline CDR1 and CDR2: SGHVS and FNYEAQ. The DNA of the CDR3 is TGTGCCAGCAGCTTAGCTGTTGGGGGATCAACCACAGATACGCAGTATTTT. As protein: CASSLAVGGSTTDTQYF.

With respect to this clonotype: A much more abundant neighbour one base away suggests this may be a read error. The chain joins TRBV2 to TRBJ1-1, with D unclear. V was trimmed by 9 bases and J by 6 bases, leaving 14 bases between them. Germline V gives CDR1 SNHLY, CDR2 FYNNEI. This CDR3 comprises 12 residues. The CDR3 spells CARQRTNAEAFF. Here the CDR3 DNA reads TGTGCCAGACAGCGTACAAACGCTGAAGCTTTCTTT.

To note about this clonotype: No conserved phenylalanine or tryptophan ends this CDR3, so it is likely a read error. J is TRBJ2-1 and V is TRBV3-1, with a tentative D call TRBD2 (6 bases). The germline CDR1 and CDR2 sequences are LGHDT and YNNKEL (reference sequence). There are 13 residues in the CDR3. The CDR3 DNA sequence: TGCGCCAGCAGCCAAGGGCTAGCGCACGAGCAGTTCTTA. It specifies CASSQGLAHEQFL.

This clonotype was picked up many times. V gene TRBV27 combines with J gene TRBJ2-7; 9 nucleotides align to TRBD2. This CDR3 has 13 residues. V was clipped by 8 bases and J by 2 bases; unmatched bases: 4. Germline CDR1 and CDR2: MNHEY and SMNVEV (reference sequence). This chain's CDR3 is CASRRLAAYEQYF. The DNA for the CDR3 is TGTGCCAGCCGAAGACTAGCGGCCTACGAGCAGTACTTC.

This clonotype was recorded at least ten times. The rearrangement links TRBV12-3 or TRBV12-4 to TRBJ1-6; D possibly corresponds to TRBD1 (6 bases). The CDR3 consists of 14 residues. Trimming took 6 bases from V and 6 from J, leaving 12 bases between them. The CDR3 reads CASRLDSFNSPLHF. The DNA of the CDR3 is TGTGCCAGCAGACTGGACAGTTTTAATTCACCCCTCCACTTT.

This clonotype was found a few times. This may stem from a read error, because a much larger clone lies one nucleotide away. This chain uses TRBV5-6 with TRBJ1-6, with D maybe TRBD1 (5 bases). The V gene's germline CDR1 is SGHDT and CDR2 YYEEEE. This CDR3 is 11 amino acids long. This CDR3 reads CASGLKGTLHF. CDR3 sequence (DNA): TGTGCCAGCGGCTTGAAGGGGACCCTCCACTTT.

Concerning this clonotype: An end of the junction differs from the germline gene, which may be a read error. The chain has TRBV15 and TRBJ1-5, with D unresolved. Germline loops: CDR1 LNHNV, CDR2 YYDKDF (reference sequence). This CDR3 spans 14 amino acids. The CDR3, as DNA: TGTGCCACCAGCCCTACCGTTGGCAGTTCGCCCCGGCATTTT. Amino acids: CATSPTVGSSPRHF.

The table lists this clonotype with many counts. This rearrangement joins TRBV5-1 to TRBJ2-1, with TRBD2 matching 8 bases. The CDR3 runs to 15 residues. Trimming at V came to 4 bases and at J to 5 bases, leaving 8 bases not matched to a gene. Germline V gene data show CDR1 as SGHRS and CDR2 as YFSETQ. The CDR3 nucleotides read TGCGCCAGCAGCCCCGGACGGACTAGCAACAATGAGCAGTTCTTC. Its translation is CASSPGRTSNNEQFF. The variable domain in full, completed from reference TRBV5-1 and TRBJ2-1, reads KAGVTQTPRYLIKTRGQQVTLSCSPISGHRSVSWYQQTPGQGLQFLFEYFSETQRNKGNFPGRFSGRQFSNSRSEMNVSTLELGDSALYLCASSPGRTSNNEQFFGPGTRLTVL.

This clonotype has ten or more counts. The V and J genes are TRBV7-3 and TRBJ2-3; D is undetermined. V dropped 1 base and J dropped 4 bases, with 15 bases sitting between them. The CDR3 is made up of 16 amino acids. Germline assignment: CDR1 SGHTA and CDR2 FQGTGA. The chain's CDR3 is CASSLSHGLSSDTQYF. DNA of the CDR3: TGTGCCAGCAGCTTAAGCCACGGCTTGAGCTCAGATACGCAGTATTTT. Using reference TRBV7-3 and TRBJ2-3 for the parts outside the CDR3, the full variable domain is GAGVSQTPSNKVTEKGKYVELRCDPISGHTALYWYRQSLGQGPEFLIYFQGTGAADDSGLPNDRFFAVRPEGSVSTLKIQRTERGDSAVYLCASSLSHGLSSDTQYFGPGTRLTVL.

This clonotype was observed a few times. V gene TRBV7-9 combines with J gene TRBJ1-1; 7 nucleotides line up with TRBD1. The CDR3 length is 14 residues. Germline CDR1 is SEHNR and CDR2 is FQNEAQ (reference sequence). V lost 7 bases to trimming and J lost 1 base; unmatched junction nucleotides: 6. The CDR3 DNA follows: TGTGCCAGCACCCCACAGGGGCGGAACACTGAAGCTTTCTTT. Encoded protein: CASTPQGRNTEAFF.

This chain uses TRBV20-1 with TRBJ1-1; D not certain. V lost 2 bases and J lost 11, with 12 bases in between. The CDR3 covers 11 residues. Germline CDR1 is DFQATT and CDR2 is SNEGSKA (reference sequence). CDR3 amino acids: CSARWEREAFF. The CDR3 DNA is TGCAGTGCTAGATGGGAGAGGGAGGCTTTCTTT.

This clonotype was detected many times. This may stem from a read error, because a much larger clone lies one nucleotide away. CDR3 nucleotides: TGCAGTGCTAGTGTGACAGGGAGCTCCTCCGAGCAGTACTTC. Translated: CSASVTGSSSEQYF. The V gene is TRBV20-1, the J gene TRBJ2-7, with 7 positions matching TRBD1. Germline V lookup: CDR1 DFQATT, CDR2 SNEGSKA (reference sequence). The CDR3 covers 14 residues.

This clonotype was picked up many times. A much larger clone lies a single base off, so this may be a read error. CDR3 sequence (DNA): TGTGCCAGCAGCTTATGGGCAGGCTCAGGGCACGAGCAGTACTTC. Translated: CASSLWAGSGHEQYF. This chain links TRBV11-2 with TRBJ2-7; D possibly corresponds to TRBD1 (5 bases). Trimming shortened V by 2 bases and J by 5 bases, and 16 bases separated the two germline ends. Germline CDR1 reads SGHAT; CDR2 reads FQNNGV. This CDR3 contains 15 residues.

This rearrangement joins TRBV2 to TRBJ2-2; D perhaps matches TRBD1 (6 bases). From germline, CDR1 is SNHLY and CDR2 FYNNEI. V shed 2 bases and J shed 6 bases, with 13 bases lying between them. This CDR3 contains 15 residues. The DNA for the CDR3 is TGTGCCAGCAGTGAACAGGGGTTGGATGCCGGGGAGCTGTTTTTT. Amino acid sequence: CASSEQGLDAGELFF. The whole variable domain, remainder taken from reference TRBV2 and TRBJ2-2, is EPEVTQTPSHQVTQMGQEVILRCVPISNHLYFYWYRQILGQKVEFLVSFYNNEISEKSEIFDDQFSVERPDGSNFTLKIRSTKLEDSAMYFCASSEQGLDAGELFFGEGSRLTVL.

The rearrangement links TRBV10-3 to TRBJ2-3; 8 nucleotides agree with TRBD2. The CDR3 totals 14 residues. CDR1 and CDR2 from the germline V gene are ENHRY and SYGVKD. The junction had 5 bases not matched to a gene; V was cut back by 5 bases and J by 4 bases. Written as DNA, the CDR3 is TGTGCCATCAGTAAAGCGGGAGTTGCAGATACGCAGTATTTT. It codes for CAISKAGVADTQYF.

This clonotype was counted many times. V usage is TRBV5-5 and J usage is TRBJ1-4, with a weak D call TRBD1 (5 bases). Germline lookup yields CDR1 SGHKS and CDR2 YYEKEE (reference sequence). The V end was cut by 5 bases, the J end by 8 bases, with 19 bases between. The CDR3 extends over 15 amino acids. The CDR3: CASSPTGGGREKLFF. In DNA, the CDR3 is TGTGCCAGCAGTCCAACGGGGGGGGGGAGAGAAAAACTGTTTTTT.

This clonotype was seen ten or more times. This sequence joins TRBV30 and TRBJ2-7; TRBD2 agrees at 7 bases. V gave up 1 base and J gave up 2 bases; unmatched junction bases: 8. The CDR3 totals 15 residues. Germline V gene sequence: CDR1 GTSNPN, CDR2 SVGIG (reference sequence). The CDR3 sequence: CAWSALAGYTYEQYF. The CDR3 bases are TGTGCCTGGAGTGCCTTAGCGGGTTATACCTACGAGCAGTACTTC.

As concerns this clonotype: This may be a read error, as it is one base from a much larger clone. This chain uses TRBV12-3 or TRBV12-4 with TRBJ2-1, with D possibly matching TRBD2 (5 bases). This CDR3 contains 15 residues. Trimming removed 3 bases at V and 5 bases at J, with 14 bases between. The CDR3 is CASSFVLGGHNEQFF. CDR3 sequence (DNA): TGTGCCAGCAGTTTCGTGCTAGGAGGTCACAATGAGCAGTTCTTC.

The rearrangement links TRBV2 to TRBJ1-5; 11 bases agree with TRBD1. The germline V gene encodes CDR1 SNHLY and CDR2 FYNNEI. This CDR3 is 15 amino acids long. The trim removed 3 bases at V and 6 bases at J, leaving 4 bases unmatched. The chain's CDR3 is CASSEDRGLGQPQHF. CDR3 coding DNA: TGTGCCAGCAGTGAGGACAGGGGGCTAGGTCAGCCCCAGCATTTT. Based on the CDR3 plus reference TRBV2 and TRBJ1-5, the full variable domain is EPEVTQTPSHQVTQMGQEVILRCVPISNHLYFYWYRQILGQKVEFLVSFYNNEISEKSEIFDDQFSVERPDGSNFTLKIRSTKLEDSAMYFCASSEDRGLGQPQHFGDGTRLSIL.

Ten or more counts support this clonotype. This chain uses TRBV5-1 with TRBJ2-5; 9 bases line up with TRBD2. The CDR3 is 13 residues long. V trimming: 6 bases; J trimming: 4 bases; junction bases outside the gene matches: 4. Germline CDR1 and CDR2: SGHRS and YFSETQ. For the CDR3, the DNA is TGCGCCAGCAATAGCGGGAGTGGAGAGACCCAGTACTTC. It yields the protein CASNSGSGETQYF.

The rearrangement links TRBV13 to TRBJ2-1; weak D call: TRBD1 (6 bases). This CDR3 is 16 amino acids long. Germline V lookup: CDR1 PRHDT, CDR2 FYEKMQ (reference sequence). The V and J ends lost 3 bases and 1 base respectively, with 13 bases between them. The CDR3 DNA reads TGTGCCAGCAGCTTGCCAGGGGTCGGGTCCTACAATGAGCAGTTCTTC. Protein: CASSLPGVGSYNEQFF. Complete variable domain (other parts from reference TRBV13 and TRBJ2-1): AAGVIQSPRHLIKEKRETATLKCYPIPRHDTVYWYQQGPGQDPQFLISFYEKMQSDKGSIPDRFSAQQFSDYHSELNMSSLELGDSALYFCASSLPGVGSYNEQFFGPGTRLTVL.

In this sample, this clonotype turned up many times. The gene calls are TRBV20-1 and TRBJ2-5, with 7 bases lining up with TRBD2. The CDR3 extends over 12 amino acids. V shed 0 bases, J shed 5 bases, and the junction held 0 bases outside the gene matches. CDR1 and CDR2 from the germline V gene are DFQATT and SNEGSKA (reference sequence). This chain's CDR3 is CSAREGGETQYF. In DNA, the CDR3 is TGCAGTGCTAGAGAGGGGGGGGAGACCCAGTACTTC.

The V gene is TRBV5-1, the J gene TRBJ2-7; 9 bases are shared with TRBD2. V shed 4 bases and J 2 bases; nucleotides not matched to a gene: 10. This CDR3 contains 16 residues. The germline V gene has CDR1 SGHRS and CDR2 YFSETQ. Here the CDR3 reads CASSPRSSGNPYEQYF. The CDR3 DNA reads TGCGCCAGCAGCCCGCGGTCTAGCGGGAACCCCTACGAGCAGTACTTC. The full variable domain, in which reference TRBV5-1 and TRBJ2-7 provide the parts outside the CDR3, is KAGVTQTPRYLIKTRGQQVTLSCSPISGHRSVSWYQQTPGQGLQFLFEYFSETQRNKGNFPGRFSGRQFSNSRSEMNVSTLELGDSALYLCASSPRSSGNPYEQYFGPGTRLTVT.

This clonotype was detected many times. The rearrangement uses TRBV5-8 and TRBJ2-5; D is unclear. The CDR3 is made up of 14 amino acids. V was shortened by 4 bases and J by 3 bases, with 13 bases between the two germline ends. CDR1 SGHTS and CDR2 YDEGEE come from the germline V gene. CDR3 in amino acids: CASSRWGREETQYF. CDR3 bases: TGTGCCAGCAGCCGGTGGGGAAGGGAAGAGACCCAGTACTTC.

As to this clonotype: The conserved final phenylalanine or tryptophan is absent from the CDR3, which likely points to a read error. J is TRBJ1-6 and V is TRBV19, with 8 bases aligning to TRBD1. The CDR3 spans 18 residues. Germline-derived CDR1 and CDR2 are LNHDA and SQIVND (reference sequence). CDR3 DNA: TGCGCCAGTAGTATTACAGGGGGACTGGGTTTAGATAATTCACCCCTCCACTAT. Its translation: CASSITGGLGLDNSPLHY.

This clonotype was seen at least ten times. The rearrangement links TRBV29-1 to TRBJ2-5; the D gene is possibly TRBD2 (6 bases). The CDR3 length is 12 residues. CDR1 and CDR2 (germline): SQVTM, ANQGSEA. The V and J ends lost 4 bases and 5 bases respectively, with 11 bases between them. CDR3 in amino acids: CSVGGETETQYF. In DNA, the CDR3 is TGCAGCGTTGGGGGGGAAACGGAGACCCAGTACTTC.